Shown below are 19 T cell receptor beta chains from a single sample sequenced in a study of blood T cells in healthy people across ages. For the second PCR, which ran for roughly 6 to 12 cycles, a sample-barcoded 5' primer and a J-beta primer mix were used. TCRdb used MiXCR to reprocess the 5' RACE reads, holding one entry per CDR3 protein. Among hundreds of thousands of distinct CDR3 sequences listed, approximately 30% were seen once. Sequenced input: blood. The receptor set was obtained from a woman aged 80 or older in good health.

Turning to this clonotype: No conserved phenylalanine or tryptophan ends this CDR3, so it is likely a read error. V usage is TRBV2 and J usage is TRBJ2-5, with 7 positions matching TRBD2. With 7 bases clipped from V and 5 bases from J, the junction kept 4 bases outside the gene matches. This CDR3 comprises 12 residues. CDR1 and CDR2 (germline): SNHLY, FYNNEI. The chain's CDR3 is CASTRTRETQYL. For the CDR3, the DNA is TGTGCCAGCACCAGGACTAGGGAGACCCAGTACTTA.

The sample holds a few counts of this clonotype. The chain recombines TRBV3-1 with TRBJ2-7; D possibly corresponds to TRBD1 (6 bases). Trimming shortened V by 5 bases and J by 7 bases, and 21 bases separated the two germline ends. Germline CDR1 reads LGHDT; CDR2 reads YNNKEL (reference sequence). The CDR3 spans 15 residues. DNA of the CDR3: TGTGCCAGCAGCTCCAGGGGCGGCCTAAGCAATGAGCAGTACTTC. It codes for CASSSRGGLSNEQYF.

Concerning this clonotype itself: One end of the junction is discordant with germline, which a read error may explain. The rearrangement links TRBV7-9 to TRBJ1-1; a possible D gene is TRBD1 (6 bases). The CDR3 has 15 amino acids. The V gene's germline CDR1 is SEHNR and CDR2 FQNEAQ (reference sequence). The CDR3 region is CARSLVGGEGTEAFF. The CDR3 region has the DNA TGTGCCCGCAGCTTAGTGGGGGGCGAAGGTACTGAAGCTTTCTTT.

The genes are TRBV5-5 and TRBJ1-1; D is ambiguous. Germline assignment: CDR1 SGHKS and CDR2 YYEKEE (reference sequence). Trimming took 1 base from V and 0 from J, leaving 10 bases between them. CDR3 size: 15 residues. The chain's CDR3 is CASSLTANMNTEAFF. In DNA form, the CDR3 reads TGTGCCAGCAGCTTGACAGCTAATATGAACACTGAAGCTTTCTTT.

This clonotype was found many times. V is TRBV12-3 or TRBV12-4 and J is TRBJ2-7; D ambiguous. The V and J ends lost 6 bases and 2 bases respectively, with 20 bases between them. CDR3 length: 16 amino acids. CDR3: CASSRTRSLTTYEQYF. DNA for the CDR3: TGTGCCAGCAGCCGAACCCGATCTCTAACAACCTACGAGCAGTACTTC.

This clonotype came up many times. As DNA, the CDR3 is TGCAGCGTTGAGGCTCTTCGAGACTATGGCTACACCTTC. Amino acids: CSVEALRDYGYTF. The V gene is TRBV29-1, the J gene TRBJ1-2, with D hard to call. CDR3 length: 13 residues. Germline CDR1 SQVTM, CDR2 ANQGSEA. Trimming left V 3 bases short and J 3 bases short, with 11 bases between.

This clonotype was seen many times. The chain recombines TRBV3-1 with TRBJ2-7, with TRBD1 matching 12 bases. Germline V CDR1 and CDR2: LGHDT, YNNKEL (reference sequence). With 4 bases clipped from V and 6 bases from J, the junction kept 7 bases outside the gene matches. This CDR3 comprises 15 residues. The CDR3 is CASSPLGQGASEQYF. DNA of the CDR3: TGTGCCAGCAGCCCTTTGGGACAGGGGGCCTCCGAGCAGTACTTC.

This chain links TRBV28 with TRBJ1-5; D gene ambiguous. This CDR3 has 17 residues. CDR1 and CDR2 (germline): MDHEN, SYDVKM. Trimming shortened V by 6 bases and J by 3 bases, and 21 bases separated the two germline ends. CDR3 protein: CASSSPYPGEDNQPQHF. The CDR3 DNA reads as TGTGCCAGCAGCTCACCTTATCCAGGCGAGGACAATCAGCCCCAGCATTTT.

This clonotype occurred a few times. Germline is not matched at one junction end, which may reflect a read error. This sequence joins TRBV12-5 and TRBJ1-1; TRBD1 matches at 8 bases. Per the germline V gene, CDR1 is LGHNT and CDR2 is FRNRAP. The CDR3 is 21 amino acids. CDR3 sequence: CASRFVDRAYLFRALNTEAFF. The CDR3 nucleotides are TGTGCTAGTCGTTTTGTGGACAGGGCTTACCTTTTCCGGGCCCTGAACACTGAAGCTTTCTTT.

As regards this clonotype: This sequence may be a read error, since a much larger clone differs from it by one base. The chain uses TRBV5-1 and TRBJ2-1, with D hard to call. The better agreement between TRBJ2-7 and the DNA end casts doubt on the J call. This CDR3 contains 14 residues. CDR1 is SGHRS and CDR2 is YFSETQ in the germline V gene. The CDR3 loop is CASSNNNSYNEQYF. CDR3 in DNA: TGCGCCAGCAGCAACAACAACTCCTACAATGAGCAGTACTTC.

This chain joins TRBV6-1 and TRBJ2-3; D might be TRBD1 or TRBD2, each matching 6 bases. The CDR3 has 16 amino acids. Germline CDR1 MNHNS, CDR2 SASEGT. V shed 6 bases and J shed 2 bases, with 18 bases lying between them. CDR3 protein: CASRVRLGGLTDTQYF. The CDR3 DNA is TGTGCCAGCAGGGTCAGACTAGGGGGGCTCACAGATACGCAGTATTTT.

This clonotype was observed a few times. J is TRBJ2-7 and V is TRBV5-1, with a weak D call TRBD2 (5 bases). The CDR3 spans 16 residues. Trimming cost V 4 bases and J 7 bases, with 24 bases left between them. Per germline, CDR1 SGHRS and CDR2 YFSETQ. CDR3 region: CASSIKSGATGNEQYF. The CDR3 nucleotides are TGCGCCAGCAGCATAAAAAGCGGCGCTACCGGGAATGAGCAGTACTTC.

This clonotype was counted between two and nine times. The chain joins TRBV30 to TRBJ2-3; the D gene is possibly TRBD2 (5 bases). CDR1 and CDR2 from the germline V gene are GTSNPN and SVGIG (reference sequence). The CDR3 runs 13 residues. V was clipped by 5 bases and J by 3 bases, with 12 bases between them. The CDR3 bases are TGTGCCTGGGCCGGAGGCAGAACAGATACGCAGTATTTT. Amino acids: CAWAGGRTDTQYF.

The rearrangement uses TRBV3-1 and TRBJ2-2, with 8 bases aligning to TRBD1. The junction had 4 bases not matched to a gene; V was cut back by 1 base and J by 6 bases. The germline V gene encodes CDR1 LGHDT and CDR2 YNNKEL (reference sequence). The CDR3 consists of 15 residues. The CDR3 coding sequence is TGTGCCAGCAGCCAAGGACAGGGGTTGGCCGGGGAGCTGTTTTTT. The encoded protein is CASSQGQGLAGELFF.

The chain recombines TRBV20-1 with TRBJ1-4; TRBD1 is a possible D gene (5 bases). The V end was cut by 3 bases, the J end by 8 bases, with 13 bases between. The CDR3 is 13 residues long. The germline V gene has CDR1 DFQATT and CDR2 SNEGSKA (reference sequence). Written as DNA, the CDR3 is TGCAGTGCTAGGACAGCGCATTTGGAAAAACTGTTTTTT. It specifies CSARTAHLEKLFF.

This clonotype was detected many times. The J gene is TRBJ2-7, the V gene TRBV6-2 or TRBV6-3, with a tentative D call TRBD1 (6 bases). CDR3 length: 12 residues. CDR1 and CDR2 from the germline V gene are MNHEY and SVGEGT. The V end lost 6 bases, the J end lost 6 bases, and 12 bases lay between the germline ends. The CDR3 region has the DNA TGTGCCAGCAGGCCGGGACATACCGAGCAGTACTTC. This gives the protein CASRPGHTEQYF.

This clonotype occurred many times. The chain has TRBV29-1 and TRBJ2-5, with D perhaps given as TRBD1 or TRBD2 (5 bases each). Trimming removed 1 base from V and 5 bases from J, with 11 bases in between. The CDR3 is made up of 13 amino acids. CDR1 is SQVTM and CDR2 is ANQGSEA in the germline V gene. DNA of the CDR3: TGCAGCGTTGAAGGGCTTGGGGACGAGACCCAGTACTTC. Translated: CSVEGLGDETQYF.

In its sample, this clonotype was seen a few times. A read error may produce the germline difference seen at one junction end. The chain has TRBV28 and TRBJ2-3; maybe TRBD1 (6 bases). The CDR3 spans 14 residues. Germline values: CDR1 MDHEN, CDR2 SYDVKM. CDR3 region: CASGLQGGTDTQYF. As DNA, the CDR3 is TGTGCCAGCGGTTTACAGGGTGGCACAGATACGCAGTATTTT.

This clonotype appeared many times. This chain connects TRBV20-1 to TRBJ2-7; D could derive from TRBD1 or TRBD2 (5 bases each). The V gene lost 6 bases and the J gene lost 3 bases, with 18 bases spanning the gap. The germline V gene encodes CDR1 DFQATT and CDR2 SNEGSKA (reference sequence). The CDR3 consists of 14 residues. The CDR3 DNA reads as TGCAGTGCCTTCAAGGGACCAGCGATCTACGAGCAGTACTTC. This encodes CSAFKGPAIYEQYF.